A selection of T cell receptor beta chains follows, all from one sample in a study of monozygotic twins with inflammatory bowel disease. TCRdb reanalyzed the 5' RACE reads and collapses them to one entry per CDR3 protein, without DNA. The sample data list nearly 450,000 distinct CDR3 sequences. The sequenced material came from blood. These receptors were collected from a human donor with ulcerative colitis or Crohn's disease, or a healthy co-twin of an affected twin (not recorded which). Both conserved end residues are part of each CDR3.

v_gene	j_gene	CDR3aa
TRBV29-1	TRBJ2-1	CSVGRYLYNEQFF
TRBV25-1	TRBJ1-2	CASSEFAGGDYGYTF
TRBV12-3/TRBV12-4	TRBJ1-1	CASSLDTEAFF
TRBV5-6	TRBJ2-5	CASSLKQGTATQYF
TRBV7-3	TRBJ2-3	CASSLSGGGADTQYF
TRBV7-2	TRBJ1-5	CASSRDRGQPQHF
TRBV28	TRBJ2-3	CASSFPPDRGESDTQYF
TRBV7-2	TRBJ2-1	CASSPTSGSGDEQFF
TRBV5-1	TRBJ2-2	CASSLLAGHTGELFF
TRBV20-1	TRBJ2-3	CSARRASSDTQYF
TRBV25-1	TRBJ2-7	CASTNTYSYEQYF
TRBV5-4	TRBJ1-2	CASSSGALGHGYTF
TRBV7-2	TRBJ2-7	CASSLGRAGEQYF
TRBV10-2	TRBJ2-7	CASSESGGFGEQYF
TRBV6-1	TRBJ1-5	CASSPLDIHSNQPQHF
TRBV18	TRBJ1-1	CASSLLGRGPNTEAFF
TRBV6-5	TRBJ2-2	CASRSSDPGELFF
TRBV11-2	TRBJ2-1	CASSGSPSSYNEQFF
TRBV7-9	TRBJ1-2	CASSRGRERWGTF
TRBV4-3	TRBJ1-4	CASSKETGRNEKLFF
TRBV28	TRBJ1-2	CASKTPGAGYTF
TRBV24-1	TRBJ2-1	CATSSTSGSMGEQFF
TRBV7-9	TRBJ2-4	CASSLSELGGWNIQYF
TRBV24-1	TRBJ2-3	CATSDLNTDTQYF
TRBV12-3/TRBV12-4	TRBJ2-1	CASSLTSAYNEQFF
TRBV12-3/TRBV12-4	TRBJ1-1	CASSLGDPPQMNTEAFF
TRBV29-1	TRBJ2-3	CSVTGVADTQYF